This T cell receptor (beta chain) was retrieved from a study of T cell responses to AZD1222 COVID-19 vaccine. The CDR3 spans 13 residues. From germline, CDR1 is KGHSH and CDR2 LQKENI. Trimming pared 1 base from V and 5 bases from J, leaving 8 bases between. Study-level results: In all cases, repertoires were sampled only after the peak T cell response.

A note on this clone: Its antigen is still unknown.

The protocol was immunoSEQ multiplex PCR, while the TCRdb copy is restricted to in-frame clones and leaves out a portion. In the table there are over 150,000 clones, 88% of which are singletons. The V call is TRBV18, the J call TRBJ1-1; D is uncertain. The TCR originated in an adult in good health. The sample in question was peripheral blood, obtained on day 0 of AZD1222 vaccination. The CDR3 bases are TGTGCCAGCTCACCACAGGGAGAGACTGAAGCTTTCTTT. Its protein is CASSPQGETEAFF. Variable domain in full (rest from reference TRBV18 and TRBJ1-1): NAGVMQNPRHLVRRRGQEARLRCSPMKGHSHVYWYRQLPEEGLKFMVYLQKENIIDESGMPKERFSAEFPKEGPSILRIQQVVRGDSAAYFCASSPQGETEAFFGQGTRLTVV.